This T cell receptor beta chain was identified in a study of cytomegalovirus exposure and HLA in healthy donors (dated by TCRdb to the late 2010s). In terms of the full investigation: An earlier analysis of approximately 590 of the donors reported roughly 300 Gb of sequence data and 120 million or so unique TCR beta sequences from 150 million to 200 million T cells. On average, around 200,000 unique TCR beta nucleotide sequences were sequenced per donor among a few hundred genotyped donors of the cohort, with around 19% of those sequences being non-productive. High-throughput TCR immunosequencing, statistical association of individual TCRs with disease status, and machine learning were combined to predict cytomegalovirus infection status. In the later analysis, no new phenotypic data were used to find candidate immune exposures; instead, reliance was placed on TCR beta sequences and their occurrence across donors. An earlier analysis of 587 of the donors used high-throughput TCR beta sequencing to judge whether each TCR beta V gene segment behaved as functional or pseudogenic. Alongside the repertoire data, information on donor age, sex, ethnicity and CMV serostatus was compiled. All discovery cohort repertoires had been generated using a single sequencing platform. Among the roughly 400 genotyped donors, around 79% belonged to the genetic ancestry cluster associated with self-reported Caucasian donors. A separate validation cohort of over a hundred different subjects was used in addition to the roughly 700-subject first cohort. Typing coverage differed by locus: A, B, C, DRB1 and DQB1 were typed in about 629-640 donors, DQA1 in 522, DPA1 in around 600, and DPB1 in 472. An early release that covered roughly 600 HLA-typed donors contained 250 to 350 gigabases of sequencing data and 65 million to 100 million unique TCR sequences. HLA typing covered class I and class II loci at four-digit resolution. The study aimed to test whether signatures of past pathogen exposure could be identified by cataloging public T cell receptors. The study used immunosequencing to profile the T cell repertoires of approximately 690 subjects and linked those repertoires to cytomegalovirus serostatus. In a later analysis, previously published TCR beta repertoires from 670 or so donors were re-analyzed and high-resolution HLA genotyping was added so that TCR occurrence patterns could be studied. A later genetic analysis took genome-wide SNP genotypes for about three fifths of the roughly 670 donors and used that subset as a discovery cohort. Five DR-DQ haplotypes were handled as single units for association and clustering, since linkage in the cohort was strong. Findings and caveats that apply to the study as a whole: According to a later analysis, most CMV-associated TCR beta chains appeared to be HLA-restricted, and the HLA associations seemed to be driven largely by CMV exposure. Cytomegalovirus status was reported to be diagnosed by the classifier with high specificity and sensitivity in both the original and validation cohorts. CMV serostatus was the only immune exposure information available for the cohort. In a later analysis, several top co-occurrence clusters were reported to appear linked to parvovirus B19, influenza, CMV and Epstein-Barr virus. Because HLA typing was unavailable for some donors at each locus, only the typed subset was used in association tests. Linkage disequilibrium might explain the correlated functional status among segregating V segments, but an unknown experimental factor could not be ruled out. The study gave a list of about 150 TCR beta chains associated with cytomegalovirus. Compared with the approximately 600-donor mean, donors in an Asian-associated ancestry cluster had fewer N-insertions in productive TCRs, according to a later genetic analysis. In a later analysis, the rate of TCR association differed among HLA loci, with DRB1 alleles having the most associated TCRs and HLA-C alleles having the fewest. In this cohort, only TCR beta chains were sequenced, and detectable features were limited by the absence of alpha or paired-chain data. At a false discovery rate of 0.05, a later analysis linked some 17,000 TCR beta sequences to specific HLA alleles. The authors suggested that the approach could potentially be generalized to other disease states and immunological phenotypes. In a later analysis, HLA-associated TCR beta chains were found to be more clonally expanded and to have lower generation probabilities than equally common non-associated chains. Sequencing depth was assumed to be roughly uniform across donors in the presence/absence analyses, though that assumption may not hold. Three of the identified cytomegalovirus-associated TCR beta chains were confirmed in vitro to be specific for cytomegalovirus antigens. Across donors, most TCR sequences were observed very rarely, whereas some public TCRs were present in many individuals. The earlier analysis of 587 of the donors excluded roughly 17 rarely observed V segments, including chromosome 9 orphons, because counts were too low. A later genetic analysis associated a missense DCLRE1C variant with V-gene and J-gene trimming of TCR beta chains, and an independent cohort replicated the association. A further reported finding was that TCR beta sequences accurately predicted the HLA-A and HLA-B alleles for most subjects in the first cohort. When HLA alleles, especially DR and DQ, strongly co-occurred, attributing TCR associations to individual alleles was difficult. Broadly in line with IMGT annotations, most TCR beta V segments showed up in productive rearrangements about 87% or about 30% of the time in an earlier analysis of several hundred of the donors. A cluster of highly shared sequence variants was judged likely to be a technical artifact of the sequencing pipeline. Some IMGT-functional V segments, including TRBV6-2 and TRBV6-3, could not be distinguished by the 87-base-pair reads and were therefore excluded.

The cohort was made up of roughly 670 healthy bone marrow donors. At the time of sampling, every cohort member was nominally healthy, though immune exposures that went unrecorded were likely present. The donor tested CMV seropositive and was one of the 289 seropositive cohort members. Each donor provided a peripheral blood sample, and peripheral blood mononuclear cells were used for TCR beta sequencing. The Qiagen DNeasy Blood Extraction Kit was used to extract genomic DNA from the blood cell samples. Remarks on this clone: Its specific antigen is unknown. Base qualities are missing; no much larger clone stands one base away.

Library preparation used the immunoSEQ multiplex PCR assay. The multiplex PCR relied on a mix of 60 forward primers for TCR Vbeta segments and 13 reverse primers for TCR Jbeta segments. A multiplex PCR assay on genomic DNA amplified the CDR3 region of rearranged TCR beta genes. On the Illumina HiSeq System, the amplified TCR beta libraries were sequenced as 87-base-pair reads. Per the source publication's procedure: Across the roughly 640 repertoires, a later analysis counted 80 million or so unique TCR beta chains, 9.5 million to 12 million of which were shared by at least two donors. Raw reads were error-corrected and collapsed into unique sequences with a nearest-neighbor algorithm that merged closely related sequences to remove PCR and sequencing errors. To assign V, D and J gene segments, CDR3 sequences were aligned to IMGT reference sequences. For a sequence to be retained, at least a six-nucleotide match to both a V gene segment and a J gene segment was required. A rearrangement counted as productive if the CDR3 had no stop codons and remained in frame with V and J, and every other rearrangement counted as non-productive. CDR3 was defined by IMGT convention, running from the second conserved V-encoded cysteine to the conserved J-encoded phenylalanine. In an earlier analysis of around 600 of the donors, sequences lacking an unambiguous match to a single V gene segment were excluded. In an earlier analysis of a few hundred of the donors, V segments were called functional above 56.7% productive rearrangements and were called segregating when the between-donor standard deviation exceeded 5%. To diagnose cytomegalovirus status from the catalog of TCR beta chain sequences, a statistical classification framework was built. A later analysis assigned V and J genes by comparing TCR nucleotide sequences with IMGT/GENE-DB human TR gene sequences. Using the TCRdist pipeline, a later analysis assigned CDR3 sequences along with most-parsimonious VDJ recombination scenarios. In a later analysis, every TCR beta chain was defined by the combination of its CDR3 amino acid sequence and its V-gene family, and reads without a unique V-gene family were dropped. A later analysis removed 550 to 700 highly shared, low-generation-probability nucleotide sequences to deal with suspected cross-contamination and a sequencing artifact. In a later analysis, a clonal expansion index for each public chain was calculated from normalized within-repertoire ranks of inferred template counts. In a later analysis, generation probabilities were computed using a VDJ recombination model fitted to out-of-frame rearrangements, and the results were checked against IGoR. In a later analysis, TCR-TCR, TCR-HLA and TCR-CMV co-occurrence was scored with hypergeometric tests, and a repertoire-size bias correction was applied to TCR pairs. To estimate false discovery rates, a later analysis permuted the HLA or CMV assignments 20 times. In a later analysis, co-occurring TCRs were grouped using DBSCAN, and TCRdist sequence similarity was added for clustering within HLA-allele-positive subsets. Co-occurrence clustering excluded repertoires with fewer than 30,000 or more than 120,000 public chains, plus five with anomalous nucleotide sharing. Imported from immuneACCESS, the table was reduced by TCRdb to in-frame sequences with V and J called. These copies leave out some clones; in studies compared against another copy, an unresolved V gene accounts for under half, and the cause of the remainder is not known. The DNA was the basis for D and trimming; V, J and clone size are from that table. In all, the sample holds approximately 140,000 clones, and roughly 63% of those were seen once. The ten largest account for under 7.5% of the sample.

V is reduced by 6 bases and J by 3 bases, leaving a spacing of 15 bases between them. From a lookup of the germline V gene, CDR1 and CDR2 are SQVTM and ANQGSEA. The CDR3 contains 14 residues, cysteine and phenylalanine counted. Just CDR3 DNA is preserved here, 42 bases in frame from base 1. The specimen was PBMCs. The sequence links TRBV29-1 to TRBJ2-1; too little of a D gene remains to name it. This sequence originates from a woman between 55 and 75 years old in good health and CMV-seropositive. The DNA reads TGCAGCGTGCCGAGGCAGACCAACTACAATGAGCAGTTCTTC. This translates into CSVPRQTNYNEQFF.